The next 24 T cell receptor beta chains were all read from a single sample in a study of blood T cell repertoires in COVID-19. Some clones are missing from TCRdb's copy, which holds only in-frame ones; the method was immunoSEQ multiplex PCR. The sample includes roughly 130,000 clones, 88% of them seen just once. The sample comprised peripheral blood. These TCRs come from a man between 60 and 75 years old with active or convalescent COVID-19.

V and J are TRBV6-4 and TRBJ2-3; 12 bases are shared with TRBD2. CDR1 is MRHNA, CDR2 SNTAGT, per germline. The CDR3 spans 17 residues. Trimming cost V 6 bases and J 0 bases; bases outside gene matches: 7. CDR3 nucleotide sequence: TGTGCCAGCAGCCTAGCGGGAGGGCCCGGGAGCACAGATACGCAGTATTTT. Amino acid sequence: CASSLAGGPGSTDTQYF.

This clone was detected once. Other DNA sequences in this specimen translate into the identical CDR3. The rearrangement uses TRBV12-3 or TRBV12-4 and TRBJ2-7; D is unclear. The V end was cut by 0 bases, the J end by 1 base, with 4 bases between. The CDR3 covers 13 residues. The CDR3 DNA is TGTGCCAGCAGTTTAGCGGCTTCCTACGAGCAGTACTTC. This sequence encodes CASSLAASYEQYF.

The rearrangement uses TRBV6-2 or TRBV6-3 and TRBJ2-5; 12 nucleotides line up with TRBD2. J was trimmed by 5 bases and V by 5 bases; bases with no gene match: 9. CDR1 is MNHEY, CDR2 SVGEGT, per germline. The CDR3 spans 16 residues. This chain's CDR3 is CASSTGLAGLAETQYF. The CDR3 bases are TGTGCCAGCAGTACGGGACTAGCGGGCCTAGCCGAGACCCAGTACTTC.

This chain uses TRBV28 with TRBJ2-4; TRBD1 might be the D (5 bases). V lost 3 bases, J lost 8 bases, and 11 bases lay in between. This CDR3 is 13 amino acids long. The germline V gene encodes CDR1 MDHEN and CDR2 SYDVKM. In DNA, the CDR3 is TGTGCCAGCAGTTTTCGACAGTCGGACATTCAGTACTTC. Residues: CASSFRQSDIQYF.

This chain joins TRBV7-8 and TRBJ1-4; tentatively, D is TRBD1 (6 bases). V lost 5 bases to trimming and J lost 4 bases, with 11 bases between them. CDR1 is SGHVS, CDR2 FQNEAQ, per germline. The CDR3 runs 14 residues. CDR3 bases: TGTGCCAGCAGCAGAACAGGGATTAATGAAAAACTGTTTTTT. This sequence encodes CASSRTGINEKLFF.

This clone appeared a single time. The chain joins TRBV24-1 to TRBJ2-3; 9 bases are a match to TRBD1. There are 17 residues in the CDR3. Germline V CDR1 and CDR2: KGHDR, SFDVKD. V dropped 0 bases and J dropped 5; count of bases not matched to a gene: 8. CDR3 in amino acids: CATSDLYTGGAVDTQYF. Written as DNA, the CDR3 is TGTGCCACCAGTGATTTGTACACAGGGGGCGCGGTAGATACGCAGTATTTT.

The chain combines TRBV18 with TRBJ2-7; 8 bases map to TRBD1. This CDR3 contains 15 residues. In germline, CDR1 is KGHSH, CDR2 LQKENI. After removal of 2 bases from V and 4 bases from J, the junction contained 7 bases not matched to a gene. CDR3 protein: CASSPGIGQGYEQYF. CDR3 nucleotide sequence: TGTGCCAGCTCACCAGGGATCGGACAGGGTTACGAGCAGTACTTC.

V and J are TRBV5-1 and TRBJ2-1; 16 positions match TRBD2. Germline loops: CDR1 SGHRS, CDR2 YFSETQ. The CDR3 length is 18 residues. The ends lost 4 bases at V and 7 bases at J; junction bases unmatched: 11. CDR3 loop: CASSAPGLAGGGGNEQFF. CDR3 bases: TGCGCCAGCAGCGCCCCGGGACTAGCGGGAGGGGGTGGGAATGAGCAGTTCTTC.

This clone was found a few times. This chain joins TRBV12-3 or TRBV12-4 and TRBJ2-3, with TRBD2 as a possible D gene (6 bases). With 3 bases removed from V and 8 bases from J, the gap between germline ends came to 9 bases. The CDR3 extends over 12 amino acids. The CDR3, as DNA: TGTGCCAGCAGTTTCGAGGGACTTACGCAGTATTTT. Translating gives CASSFEGLTQYF.

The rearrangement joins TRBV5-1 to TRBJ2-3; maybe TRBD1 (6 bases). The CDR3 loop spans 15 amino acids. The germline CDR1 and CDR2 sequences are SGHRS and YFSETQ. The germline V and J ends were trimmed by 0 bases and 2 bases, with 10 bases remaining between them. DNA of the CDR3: TGCGCCAGCAGCTTGGGACAGGCGGACACAGATACGCAGTATTTT. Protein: CASSLGQADTDTQYF.

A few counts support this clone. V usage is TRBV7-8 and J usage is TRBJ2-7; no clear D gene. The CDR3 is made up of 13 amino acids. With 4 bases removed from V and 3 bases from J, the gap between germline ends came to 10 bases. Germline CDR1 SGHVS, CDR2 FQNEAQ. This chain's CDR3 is CASSYGANYEQYF. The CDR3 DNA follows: TGTGCCAGCAGCTACGGTGCCAACTACGAGCAGTACTTC.

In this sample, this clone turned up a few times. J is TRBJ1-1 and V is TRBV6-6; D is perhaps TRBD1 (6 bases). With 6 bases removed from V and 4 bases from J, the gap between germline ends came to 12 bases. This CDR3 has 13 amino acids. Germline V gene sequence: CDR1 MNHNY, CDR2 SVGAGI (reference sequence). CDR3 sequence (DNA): TGTGCCAGCAGAAGGGGGTTAAGCACTGAAGCTTTCTTT. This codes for CASRRGLSTEAFF.

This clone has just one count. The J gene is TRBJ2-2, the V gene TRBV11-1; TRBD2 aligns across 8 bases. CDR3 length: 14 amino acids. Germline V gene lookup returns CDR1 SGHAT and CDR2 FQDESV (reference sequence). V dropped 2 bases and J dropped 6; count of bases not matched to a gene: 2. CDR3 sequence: CASSLMRGAGELFF. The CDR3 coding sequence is TGTGCCAGCAGCTTAATGCGGGGGGCCGGGGAGCTGTTTTTT. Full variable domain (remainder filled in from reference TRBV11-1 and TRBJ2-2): EAEVAQSPRYKITEKSQAVAFWCDPISGHATLYWYRQILGQGPELLVQFQDESVVDDSQLPKDRFSAERLKGVDSTLKIQPAELGDSAMYLCASSLMRGAGELFFGEGSRLTVL.

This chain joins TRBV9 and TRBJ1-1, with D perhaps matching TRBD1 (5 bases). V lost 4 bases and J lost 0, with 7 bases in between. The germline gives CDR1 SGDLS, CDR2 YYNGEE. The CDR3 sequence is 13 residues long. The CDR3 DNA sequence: TGTGCCAGCAGCAAGACAGTGAACACTGAAGCTTTCTTT. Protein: CASSKTVNTEAFF. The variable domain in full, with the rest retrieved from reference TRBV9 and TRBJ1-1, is DSGVTQTPKHLITATGQRVTLRCSPRSGDLSVYWYQQSLDQGLQFLIQYYNGEERAKGNILERFSAQQFPDLHSELNLSSLELGDSALYFCASSKTVNTEAFFGQGTRLTVV.

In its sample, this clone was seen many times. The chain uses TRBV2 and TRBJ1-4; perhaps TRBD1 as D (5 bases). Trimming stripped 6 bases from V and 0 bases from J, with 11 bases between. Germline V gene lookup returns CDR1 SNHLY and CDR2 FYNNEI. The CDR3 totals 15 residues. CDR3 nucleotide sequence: TGTGCCAGCAGCGCGGACACCTCAACTAATGAAAAACTGTTTTTT. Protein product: CASSADTSTNEKLFF.

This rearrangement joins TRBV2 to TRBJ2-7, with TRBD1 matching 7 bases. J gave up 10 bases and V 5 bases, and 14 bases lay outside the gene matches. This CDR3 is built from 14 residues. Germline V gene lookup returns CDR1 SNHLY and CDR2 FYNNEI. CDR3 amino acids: CASSRTGTAGRQYF. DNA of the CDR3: TGTGCCAGCAGTCGTACCGGGACAGCCGGACGACAGTACTTC.

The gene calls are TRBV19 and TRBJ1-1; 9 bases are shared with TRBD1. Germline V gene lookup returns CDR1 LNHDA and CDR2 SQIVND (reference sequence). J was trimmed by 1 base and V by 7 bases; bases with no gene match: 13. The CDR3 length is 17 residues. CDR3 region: CASKVADRGQKNTEAFF. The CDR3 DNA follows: TGTGCCAGTAAGGTGGCGGACAGGGGACAAAAGAACACTGAAGCTTTCTTT.

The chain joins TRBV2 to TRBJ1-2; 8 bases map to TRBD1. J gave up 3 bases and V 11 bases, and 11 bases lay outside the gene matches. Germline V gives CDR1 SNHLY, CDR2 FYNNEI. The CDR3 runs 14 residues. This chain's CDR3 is CAGKELDRDYGYTF. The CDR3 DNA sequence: TGTGCCGGAAAAGAGCTGGACAGGGACTATGGCTACACCTTC.

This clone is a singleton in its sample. Here the CDR3 DNA reads TGTGCCAGCAGCGCACAGCCGAACACCGGGGAGCTGTTTTTT. Its translation: CASSAQPNTGELFF. The rearrangement joins TRBV9 to TRBJ2-2; D not certain. Trimming cost V 3 bases and J 0 bases, with 6 bases left between them. CDR3 length equals 14 residues. The germline gives CDR1 SGDLS, CDR2 YYNGEE.

CDR3 coding DNA: TGTGCCAGCAGCCGCACCAGGTCTAAGGAGACCCAGTACTTC. Translation gives CASSRTRSKETQYF. V is TRBV6-5 and J is TRBJ2-5, with D hard to call. CDR3 length: 14 amino acids. The germline V gene encodes CDR1 MNHEY and CDR2 SVGAGI. V shed 6 bases and J shed 5 bases, with 16 bases lying between them.

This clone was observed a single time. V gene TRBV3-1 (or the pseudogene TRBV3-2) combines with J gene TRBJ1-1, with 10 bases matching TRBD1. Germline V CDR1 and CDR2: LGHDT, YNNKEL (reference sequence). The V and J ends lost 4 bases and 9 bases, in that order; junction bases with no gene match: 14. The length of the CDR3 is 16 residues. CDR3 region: CASSRPMTGGAPKAFF. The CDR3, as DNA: TGTGCCAGCAGCCGACCCATGACAGGGGGCGCGCCGAAAGCTTTCTTT.

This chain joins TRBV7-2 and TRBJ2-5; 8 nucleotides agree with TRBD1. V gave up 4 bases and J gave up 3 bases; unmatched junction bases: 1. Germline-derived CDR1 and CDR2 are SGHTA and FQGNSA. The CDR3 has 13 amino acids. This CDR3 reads CASSYRGEETQYF. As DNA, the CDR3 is TGTGCCAGCAGCTACAGGGGGGAAGAGACCCAGTACTTC.

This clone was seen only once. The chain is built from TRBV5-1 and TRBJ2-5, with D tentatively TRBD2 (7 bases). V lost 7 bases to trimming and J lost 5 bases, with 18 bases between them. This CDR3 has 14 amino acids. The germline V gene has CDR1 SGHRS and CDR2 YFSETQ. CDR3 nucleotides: TGCGCCAGCGGCAAAACCAGGGGAGGGGAGACCCAGTACTTC. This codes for CASGKTRGGETQYF.

The CDR3 loop reads CASSETARGETQYF. For the CDR3, the DNA is TGTGCCAGCAGTGAAACGGCCAGGGGAGAGACCCAGTACTTC. The chain uses TRBV2 and TRBJ2-5; TRBD1 is a possible D gene (6 bases). Trimming cost V 2 bases and J 4 bases, with 11 bases left between them. Germline V gives CDR1 SNHLY, CDR2 FYNNEI. The CDR3 loop spans 14 amino acids.